The sequence of this TCR beta chain was determined in a study of T cell responses to AZD1222 COVID-19 vaccine. Broader study findings: Distributed over spike, vaccine-associated CD4 TCRs predominated at 160-218 and 743-854. Only six individuals given AZD1222 were seropositive at baseline. In a largely white British group with more females than males, clonal diversity was possibly underestimated. When two AZD1222 doses had been given, Spike-specific TCR breadth and depth rose.

About this clone itself: Antigen: not known.

Using immunoSEQ multiplex PCR, the repertoire was profiled, and TCRdb retains in-frame clones only, with some absent. The table shows about 79,000 clones, with over 75% occurring only once. V shed 6 bases and J shed 1 base, with 7 bases lying between them. CDR1 and CDR2 (germline): SNHLY, FYNNEI. The CDR3 spans 12 residues. The TCR sequence derives from an adult in good health. Material: peripheral blood, obtained on day 0 of AZD1222 vaccination. V is TRBV2 and J is TRBJ2-7, with unresolved D. The CDR3 DNA reads TGTGCCAGCAGCTATGGATCCTACGAGCAGTACTTC. It encodes CASSYGSYEQYF.